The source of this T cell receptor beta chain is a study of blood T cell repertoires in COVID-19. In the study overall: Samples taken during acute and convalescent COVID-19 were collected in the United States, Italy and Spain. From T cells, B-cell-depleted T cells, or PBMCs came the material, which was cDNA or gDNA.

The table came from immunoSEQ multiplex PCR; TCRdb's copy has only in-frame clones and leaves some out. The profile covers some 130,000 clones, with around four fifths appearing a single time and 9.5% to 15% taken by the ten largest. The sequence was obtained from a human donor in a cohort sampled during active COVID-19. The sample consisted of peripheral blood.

Written as DNA, the CDR3 is TGTGCCAGCAGTGACCGGACAGACAACTACGAGCAGTACTTC. Its protein product is CASSDRTDNYEQYF. The chain has TRBV6-1 and TRBJ2-7; the D gene is possibly TRBD1 (6 bases). The CDR3 has 14 residues. With 3 bases removed from V and 3 bases from J, the gap between germline ends came to 12 bases. Germline assignment: CDR1 MNHNS and CDR2 SASEGT.